This T cell receptor (beta chain) was recovered during a study of shared clonotypes between healthy human individuals. Study at large: With ages of 18 to 49, the donors were a couple of women and a few men. The study's findings and limits: Depth of sequencing was expected to influence donor clonotype sharing.

Those who donated were healthy HIV-negative adults, with no recent acute infections or vaccinations reported. Germline V CDR1 and CDR2: KGHSH, LQKENI. J was trimmed by 1 base and V by 5 bases; bases with no gene match: 8. This CDR3 comprises 16 residues. The sample holds a few counts of this clone. Its antigen is undetermined. Running of the assay took place at deep level. Assay: immunoSEQ multiplex PCR; the TCRdb copy retains only in-frame clones and omits some. The data hold around 500,000 clones, with approximately 82% observed a single time. The rearrangement links TRBV18 to TRBJ2-7, with TRBD2 matching 10 bases. The TCR originated in a woman in her thirties or forties in good health. Some clones in this sample may be carry-over from other donors' samples. Material for sequencing was PBMCs. In nucleotides, the CDR3 is TGTGCCAGCTCAGAAGGACTAGCGGAGCTTTCCTACGAGCAGTACTTC. Protein sequence: CASSEGLAELSYEQYF.